Presented here are 8 T cell receptor beta chains from one specimen sequenced in a study of T cell responses to AZD1222 COVID-19 vaccine. Produced via immunoSEQ multiplex PCR; TCRdb's table is partial and in-frame only. The sample holds 100,000 to 150,000 clones, about 92% seen once. The sample consisted of peripheral blood, taken on day 0 of AZD1222 vaccination. Every receptor here comes from an adult in good health.

The chain combines TRBV5-1 with TRBJ1-3; 7 bases agree with TRBD1. V gave up 1 base and J gave up 0 bases; unmatched junction bases: 4. Germline V gene sequence: CDR1 SGHRS, CDR2 YFSETQ. The CDR3 spans 16 residues. CDR3 DNA: TGCGCCAGCAGCTTGTCGGGACAGTTCTCTGGAAACACCATATATTTT. Translation gives CASSLSGQFSGNTIYF.

The chain joins TRBV29-1 to TRBJ1-2; no clear D. This CDR3 spans 11 amino acids. Germline CDR1 and CDR2: SQVTM and ANQGSEA. Deletions cut 4 bases from V and 2 bases from J, with 5 bases between. CDR3 amino acids: CSVGVNYGYTF. The CDR3 bases are TGCAGCGTTGGGGTGAACTATGGCTACACCTTC.

The chain carries TRBV6-2 or TRBV6-3 and TRBJ1-6; a weak D match, TRBD1 (5 bases). The V gene lost 6 bases and the J gene lost 9 bases, with 21 bases spanning the gap. Germline assignment: CDR1 MNHEY and CDR2 SVGEGT. The CDR3 consists of 16 residues. Here the CDR3 DNA reads TGTGCCAGCAGCCGTAGGACATGGAGCGCGCGTTCACCCCTCCACTTT. The encoded protein is CASSRRTWSARSPLHF.

The CDR3 is CASSDATGLNEQYF. The CDR3, as DNA: TGTGCCAGCAGTGACGCGACAGGGCTCAACGAGCAGTACTTC. The chain links TRBV6-1 to TRBJ2-7; 7 positions match TRBD1. This CDR3 has 14 amino acids. V lost 3 bases to trimming and J lost 5 bases; unmatched junction nucleotides: 7. Per the germline V gene, CDR1 is MNHNS and CDR2 is SASEGT.

The J gene is TRBJ1-2, the V gene TRBV16; D remains unclear. V was shortened by 1 base and J by 8 bases, with 14 bases between the two germline ends. The CDR3 sequence is 14 residues long. Germline V gives CDR1 KGHSY, CDR2 FQNENV. The CDR3 spells CASSQLAPTGGYTF. In nucleotides, the CDR3 is TGTGCCAGCAGCCAATTGGCCCCGACGGGCGGCTACACCTTC. Supplemented by reference TRBV16 and TRBJ1-2, the full variable domain reads GEEVAQTPKHLVRGEGQKAKLYCAPIKGHSYVFWYQQVLKNEFKFLISFQNENVFDETGMPKERFSAKCLPNSPCSLEIQATKLEDSAVYFCASSQLAPTGGYTFGSGTRLTVV.

The chain carries TRBV7-8 and TRBJ1-4, with D perhaps TRBD1 (5 bases). Germline V gene data show CDR1 as SGHVS and CDR2 as FQNEAQ. The CDR3 has 15 residues. Trimming pared 4 bases from V and 7 bases from J, leaving 16 bases between. The DNA for the CDR3 is TGTGCCAGCAGCTCCACCCGATTTAGGGGTGAAAAACTGTTTTTT. It translates to CASSSTRFRGEKLFF.

The chain links TRBV19 to TRBJ1-1; D is uncertain. The germline V gene has CDR1 LNHDA and CDR2 SQIVND (reference sequence). The CDR3 length is 13 residues. Trimming stripped 7 bases from V and 1 base from J, with 10 bases between. The DNA for the CDR3 is TGTGCCAGTACGCAGCGGGGGAACACTGAAGCTTTCTTT. Its translation: CASTQRGNTEAFF.

The V gene is TRBV30, the J gene TRBJ2-7, with TRBD1 identical over 8 bases. The junction had 8 bases not matched to a gene; V was cut back by 3 bases and J by 4 bases. CDR1 and CDR2 (germline): GTSNPN, SVGIG (reference sequence). The CDR3 extends over 14 amino acids. DNA of the CDR3: TGTGCCTGGAGCTTCAGGGGGCAAGGTTACGAGCAGTACTTC. It yields the protein CAWSFRGQGYEQYF.